This TCR beta chain was observed in a study of CD8 T cells in Susac syndrome. Study at large: Patients with Susac syndrome were therapy-naive, on corticosteroids, or on intravenous immunoglobulin alone at blood draw.

Comment on this clonotype: Antigen unknown.

General observations from the study: The CD4+ T cell repertoires in Susac syndrome did not show any clonal expansion.

With random hexamers, roughly 0.45 to 1 ug RNA was reverse transcribed. Amplification of TCR beta CDR3 was carried out by immunoSEQ multiplex PCR, which covered 54 Vbeta and 13 Jbeta segments. TCRdb called the immunoSEQ multiplex PCR reads again in MiXCR, with one record for every CDR3 protein. This sample has more than 85,000 distinct CDR3 sequences; roughly 94% occur once, and the top ten carry 0.3%. Germline assignment: CDR1 SEHNR and CDR2 FQNEAQ (reference sequence). V was clipped by 5 bases and J by 2 bases, with 11 bases between them. This CDR3 contains 14 residues. Patients with Susac syndrome met the recently defined diagnostic criteria for definite or probable disease.

The sequenced sample consisted of CD4+ T cells from PBMCs. This chain uses TRBV7-9 with TRBJ2-3, with D maybe TRBD1 (6 bases). The receptor was derived from a human donor with Susac syndrome. The CDR3 region is CASSADRTTDTQYF. The CDR3 nucleotides read TGTGCCAGCAGCGCAGACAGGACCACAGATACGCAGTATTTT.